The 18 T cell receptor beta chains given below trace back to one sample, sequenced in a study of blood T cells in healthy people across ages. A second PCR of roughly 7 to 11 cycles used a sample-barcoded 5' primer and a J-beta primer mix. Each CDR3 protein gets one entry after TCRdb re-called the 5' RACE reads with MiXCR. The data contain about 730,000 distinct CDR3 sequences, roughly 47% of them singletons. Sequencing was carried out using blood. Source of these receptors: a woman aged 60 to 75 in good health.

CDR3 sequence (DNA): TGTGCCACCAGTGCTCGGGCAGGGTCCCATGAGCAGTACTTC. Residues: CATSARAGSHEQYF. V usage is TRBV24-1 and J usage is TRBJ2-7; D is perhaps TRBD1 (5 bases). Germline lookup yields CDR1 KGHDR and CDR2 SFDVKD. The ends were cut back, 5 bases at V and 7 bases at J, with 17 bases in the middle. There are 14 residues in the CDR3.

This clonotype was counted a few times. The V call is TRBV20-1, the J call TRBJ2-3, with 7 bases aligning to TRBD2. V gave up 5 bases and J gave up 2 bases; unmatched junction bases: 4. Germline CDR1 DFQATT, CDR2 SNEGSKA (reference sequence). The CDR3 runs to 13 residues. The CDR3 nucleotides read TGCAGTGCTCGACTAGCAGCCACAGATACGCAGTATTTT. Translated: CSARLAATDTQYF.

This clonotype was recorded at least ten times. This chain joins TRBV20-1 and TRBJ2-5; D is possibly TRBD2 (5 bases). Deletions cut 1 base from V and 5 bases from J, with 8 bases between. Germline CDR1 reads DFQATT; CDR2 reads SNEGSKA (reference sequence). The CDR3 covers 12 residues. CDR3 in amino acids: CSARVGVETQYF. The CDR3 coding sequence is TGCAGTGCTAGAGTGGGAGTGGAGACCCAGTACTTC.

Worth noting for this clonotype: A junction end diverges from the germline sequence, so it may reflect a read error. The V call is TRBV6-4, the J call TRBJ2-1, with 10 bases fitting TRBD2. The CDR3 consists of 16 residues. Germline values: CDR1 MRHNA, CDR2 SNTAGT. The CDR3 loop is CASSDSGTSVFNEQFF. CDR3 coding DNA: TGTGCCAGCAGCGACTCGGGGACTAGCGTGTTTAATGAGCAGTTCTTC.

This clonotype was seen only a few times. The chain links TRBV5-1 to TRBJ1-1; TRBD1 matches 7 bases. Germline lookup yields CDR1 SGHRS and CDR2 YFSETQ. This CDR3 contains 14 residues. V lost 4 bases to trimming and J lost 2 bases; unmatched junction nucleotides: 5. For the CDR3, the DNA is TGCGCCAGCAGCATGAACAGGGGTAACACTGAAGCTTTCTTT. It is translated as CASSMNRGNTEAFF. Full variable domain (remainder filled in from reference TRBV5-1 and TRBJ1-1): KAGVTQTPRYLIKTRGQQVTLSCSPISGHRSVSWYQQTPGQGLQFLFEYFSETQRNKGNFPGRFSGRQFSNSRSEMNVSTLELGDSALYLCASSMNRGNTEAFFGQGTRLTVV.

This clonotype was counted at least ten times. The CDR3 bases are TGTGCCAGCCTTAAAGGGGATGCAACTAATGAAAAACTGTTTTTT. This translates into CASLKGDATNEKLFF. The rearrangement links TRBV6-6 to TRBJ1-4; D is possibly TRBD1 (5 bases). Looked up from germline, CDR1 is MNHNY and CDR2 is SVGAGI (reference sequence). The CDR3 runs 15 residues. V lost 8 bases to trimming and J lost 0 bases, with 13 bases between them.

The V and J genes are TRBV5-1 and TRBJ2-2; 11 nucleotides match TRBD2. Germline V gene sequence: CDR1 SGHRS, CDR2 YFSETQ. This CDR3 spans 18 amino acids. V lost 4 bases, J lost 4 bases, and 12 bases stayed unmatched. The CDR3 coding sequence is TGCGCCAGCAGCCAGAGCGTCCTTAGCGGGAGGGCCACCGGGGAGCTGTTTTTT. It encodes CASSQSVLSGRATGELFF.

On this clonotype: A read error may produce the germline difference seen at one junction end. V usage is TRBV20-1 and J usage is TRBJ2-3; 10 bases line up with TRBD2. Germline CDR1 reads DFQATT; CDR2 reads SNEGSKA (reference sequence). This CDR3 is 15 amino acids long. The CDR3 sequence: CRARGAGGSTDTQYF. The CDR3 DNA is TGCAGAGCTAGAGGAGCGGGGGGGAGCACAGATACGCAGTATTTT.

CDR3: CATTKDRYGYTF. CDR3 sequence (DNA): TGTGCCACCACTAAGGACCGGTATGGCTACACCTTC. The J gene is TRBJ1-2, the V gene TRBV15; no clear D. The CDR3 totals 12 residues. Trimming stripped 7 bases from V and 5 bases from J, with 11 bases between. CDR1 is LNHNV, CDR2 YYDKDF, per germline (reference sequence).

The V and J genes are TRBV27 and TRBJ2-3; perhaps TRBD2 as D (5 bases). Germline CDR1 reads MNHEY; CDR2 reads SMNVEV (reference sequence). The CDR3 runs to 13 residues. Trimming removed 4 bases from V and 5 bases from J, with 10 bases in between. CDR3 sequence: CASSSTGGDTQYF. For the CDR3, the DNA is TGTGCCAGCAGTTCGACTGGAGGAGATACGCAGTATTTT.

This clonotype was seen only a few times. J is TRBJ2-1 and V is TRBV5-1, with TRBD1 as a possible D gene (5 bases). The V gene's germline CDR1 is SGHRS and CDR2 YFSETQ. Trimming shortened V by 0 bases and J by 6 bases, and 10 bases separated the two germline ends. This CDR3 contains 14 residues. The CDR3 spells CASSLGGGSNEQFF. CDR3 bases: TGCGCCAGCAGCTTGGGGGGCGGATCCAATGAGCAGTTCTTC.

This CDR3 is CASSLDSSGYTF. The CDR3 coding sequence is TGTGCCAGCAGCTTGGACTCATCGGGCTACACCTTC. The chain links TRBV7-8 to TRBJ1-2, with D unresolved. Between the trimmed V and J ends, which lost 3 bases and 8 bases, there was a span of 10 bases. The CDR3 is 12 amino acids. Germline CDR1 is SGHVS and CDR2 is FQNEAQ.

The chain carries TRBV10-3 and TRBJ2-1; no reliable D call. Trimming pared 0 bases from V and 1 base from J, leaving 7 bases between. The length of the CDR3 is 15 residues. Germline V CDR1 and CDR2: ENHRY, SYGVKD. CDR3 DNA: TGTGCCATCAGTGAGTCTGGTGGGTCCTACAATGAGCAGTTCTTC. Its translation is CAISESGGSYNEQFF.

With respect to this clonotype: This clone may be a read error of a much larger clone one base away. V gene TRBV4-2 combines with J gene TRBJ2-5, with 8 bases that match TRBD2. The end of the DNA fits TRBJ2-7 better, so the J call may be wrong. CDR1 is LGHNA, CDR2 YNFKEQ, per germline. This CDR3 is 16 amino acids long. CDR3 region: CASSQARGGSSYEQYF. The CDR3 DNA sequence: TGTGCCAGCAGCCAAGCTCGGGGGGGGAGCTCCTACGAGCAGTACTTC.

The V call is TRBV3-1, the J call TRBJ2-3, with D possibly TRBD2 on 5 matching bases. V was cut by 3 bases and J by 11 bases, with 9 bases left in between. The germline V gene has CDR1 LGHDT and CDR2 YNNKEL (reference sequence). This CDR3 spans 11 amino acids. The CDR3 coding sequence is TGTGCCAGCAGCCAGGGAGAGATGCAGTATTTT. Protein: CASSQGEMQYF.

The gene calls are TRBV7-3 and TRBJ1-5, with 7 nucleotides matching TRBD1. The V gene's germline CDR1 is SGHTA and CDR2 FQGTGA. The trim removed 4 bases at V and 3 bases at J, leaving 9 bases unmatched. This CDR3 region has 16 residues. CDR3: CASSYVGTDHNQPQHF. As DNA, the CDR3 is TGTGCCAGCAGCTACGTTGGGACAGACCACAATCAGCCCCAGCATTTT.

V usage is TRBV5-4 and J usage is TRBJ2-5; no definite D call. From germline, CDR1 is SGHNT and CDR2 YYREEE (reference sequence). The CDR3 covers 15 residues. V lost 1 base and J 5 bases, leaving 15 bases between the germline ends. The CDR3 DNA reads TGTGCCAGCAGCTTGCCGGGTGTCGGATCGGAGACCCAGTACTTC. It codes for CASSLPGVGSETQYF. Drawing the rest from reference TRBV5-4 and TRBJ2-5, the complete variable domain is ETGVTQSPTHLIKTRGQQVTLRCSSQSGHNTVSWYQQALGQGPQFIFQYYREEENGRGNFPPRFSGLQFPNYSSELNVNALELDDSALYLCASSLPGVGSETQYFGPGTRLLVL.

The CDR3 loop is CASSFLGTSAGELFF. The CDR3, as DNA: TGTGCCAGCAGCTTTCTGGGAACCTCGGCCGGGGAGCTGTTTTTT. This chain links TRBV13 with TRBJ2-2; D is unclear. The germline V and J ends were trimmed by 3 bases and 6 bases, with 14 bases remaining between them. This CDR3 spans 15 amino acids. Looked up from germline, CDR1 is PRHDT and CDR2 is FYEKMQ (reference sequence).